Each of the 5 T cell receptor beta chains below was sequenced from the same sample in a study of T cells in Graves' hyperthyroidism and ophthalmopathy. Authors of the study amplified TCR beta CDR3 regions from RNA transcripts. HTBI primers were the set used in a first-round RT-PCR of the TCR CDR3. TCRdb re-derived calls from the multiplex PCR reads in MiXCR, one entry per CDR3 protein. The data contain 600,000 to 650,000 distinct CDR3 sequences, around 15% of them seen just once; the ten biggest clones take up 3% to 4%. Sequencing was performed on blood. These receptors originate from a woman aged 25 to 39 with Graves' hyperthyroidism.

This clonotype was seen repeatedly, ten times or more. The CDR3 sequence: CASSPGAVYEQYF. The CDR3 coding sequence is TGTGCCAGCAGCCCCGGGGCAGTCTACGAGCAGTACTTC. The chain carries TRBV13 and TRBJ2-7; tentatively, D is TRBD1 or TRBD2 (5 bases each). The V gene lost 5 bases and the J gene lost 3 bases, with 11 bases spanning the gap. Germline V gene lookup returns CDR1 PRHDT and CDR2 FYEKMQ (reference sequence). This CDR3 comprises 13 residues. The full variable domain, in which reference TRBV13 and TRBJ2-7 provide the parts outside the CDR3, is AAGVIQSPRHLIKEKRETATLKCYPIPRHDTVYWYQQGPGQDPQFLISFYEKMQSDKGSIPDRFSAQQFSDYHSELNMSSLELGDSALYFCASSPGAVYEQYFGPGTRLTVT.

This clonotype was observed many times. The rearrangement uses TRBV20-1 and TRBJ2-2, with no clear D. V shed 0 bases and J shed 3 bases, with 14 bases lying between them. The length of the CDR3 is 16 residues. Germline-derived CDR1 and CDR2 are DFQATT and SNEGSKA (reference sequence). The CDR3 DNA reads TGCAGTGCTAGAGACGGATATAGGGCGGACACCGGGGAGCTGTTTTTT. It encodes CSARDGYRADTGELFF.

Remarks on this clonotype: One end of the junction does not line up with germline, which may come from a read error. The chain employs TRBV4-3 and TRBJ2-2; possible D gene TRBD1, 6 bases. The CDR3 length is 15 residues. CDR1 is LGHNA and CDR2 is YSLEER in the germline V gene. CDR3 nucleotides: TGCGCCGGCAGCCGCCATAGGGACATCACCGGGGAGCTGTTTTTT. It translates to CAGSRHRDITGELFF.

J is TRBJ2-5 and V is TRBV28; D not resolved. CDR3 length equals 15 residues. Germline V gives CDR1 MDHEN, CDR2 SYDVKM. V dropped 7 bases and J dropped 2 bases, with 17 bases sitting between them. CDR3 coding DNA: TGTGCCAGCAACTTCCATCCGAGTTCACAAGAGACCCAGTACTTC. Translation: CASNFHPSSQETQYF.

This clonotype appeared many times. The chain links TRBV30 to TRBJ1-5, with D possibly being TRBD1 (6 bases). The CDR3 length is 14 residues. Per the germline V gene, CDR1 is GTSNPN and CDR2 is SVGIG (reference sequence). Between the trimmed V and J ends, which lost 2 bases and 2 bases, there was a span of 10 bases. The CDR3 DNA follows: TGTGCCTGGAGTATGGGGGCTGGCAATCAGCCCCAGCATTTT. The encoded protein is CAWSMGAGNQPQHF.